The 19 T cell receptor beta chains below all came from one sample that was sequenced in a study of blood T cell repertoires in COVID-19. The repertoire was sequenced with immunoSEQ multiplex PCR; TCRdb's copy has only in-frame clones and lacks some. The table has roughly 200,000 clones, roughly 82% seen once. Sequenced material: PBMCs or T cells enriched from blood (not recorded which). These receptor sequences come from a man in his forties with acute COVID-19.

The rearrangement joins TRBV18 to TRBJ2-7; TRBD2 aligns across 11 bases. The germline gives CDR1 KGHSH, CDR2 LQKENI. V trimming: 6 bases; J trimming: 7 bases; junction bases outside the gene matches: 14. The length of the CDR3 is 16 residues. CDR3 loop: CASSPRRLAGGREQYF. As DNA, the CDR3 is TGTGCCAGCTCCCCCCGGAGGCTAGCGGGAGGTAGGGAGCAGTACTTC. Looking up the rest from reference TRBV18 and TRBJ2-7 gives the full variable domain: NAGVMQNPRHLVRRRGQEARLRCSPMKGHSHVYWYRQLPEEGLKFMVYLQKENIIDESGMPKERFSAEFPKEGPSILRIQQVVRGDSAAYFCASSPRRLAGGREQYFGPGTRLTVT.

The chain recombines TRBV27 with TRBJ2-1; D uncertain. This CDR3 is built from 13 residues. Germline CDR1 MNHEY, CDR2 SMNVEV (reference sequence). The ends were cut back, 2 bases at V and 8 bases at J, with 10 bases in the middle. CDR3 loop: CASSLVALDEQFF. CDR3 in DNA: TGTGCCAGCAGTTTAGTAGCTTTGGATGAGCAGTTCTTC.

This clone turned up a few times. This chain connects TRBV7-3 to TRBJ1-1; TRBD1 might be the D (6 bases). Trimming shortened V by 5 bases and J by 1 base, and 11 bases separated the two germline ends. Germline V gene sequence: CDR1 SGHTA, CDR2 FQGTGA. This CDR3 is 14 amino acids long. CDR3 amino acids: CASSTLGGNTEAFF. DNA for the CDR3: TGTGCCAGCAGCACCCTAGGGGGGAACACTGAAGCTTTCTTT.

This chain links TRBV29-1 with TRBJ1-2; possibly TRBD1 for D (6 bases). Germline values: CDR1 SQVTM, CDR2 ANQGSEA. The CDR3 has 12 amino acids. V dropped 3 bases and J dropped 6 bases, with 11 bases sitting between them. CDR3 loop: CSVEQQGHGYTF. CDR3 bases: TGCAGCGTTGAGCAACAGGGCCATGGCTACACCTTC.

J is TRBJ2-7 and V is TRBV3-1 (or the pseudogene TRBV3-2); possibly TRBD1 for D (5 bases). V gave up 2 bases and J gave up 3 bases, with 8 bases separating them. Germline CDR1 LGHDT, CDR2 YNNKEL (reference sequence). The CDR3 extends over 13 amino acids. The CDR3 sequence is CASSQRGLYEQYF. The CDR3 region has the DNA TGTGCCAGCAGCCAAAGGGGTCTCTACGAGCAGTACTTC.

The chain recombines TRBV19 with TRBJ2-5, with 8 bases aligning to TRBD1. The CDR3 is made up of 13 amino acids. V gave up 5 bases and J gave up 5 bases; unmatched junction bases: 4. CDR1 is LNHDA, CDR2 SQIVND, per germline (reference sequence). The CDR3 DNA is TGTGCCAGTAGTCGGACAGGGTTGGAGACCCAGTACTTC. This codes for CASSRTGLETQYF.

This clone was counted between two and nine times. The chain employs TRBV4-1 and TRBJ1-5; D gene ambiguous. Germline CDR1 reads MGHRA; CDR2 reads YSYEKL. Deletions cut 1 base from V and 7 bases from J, with 14 bases between. The CDR3 consists of 15 residues. The CDR3: CASSQVYPGGQPQHF. In nucleotides, the CDR3 is TGCGCCAGCAGCCAAGTGTACCCAGGAGGCCAGCCCCAGCATTTT.

This rearrangement joins TRBV6-5 to TRBJ2-1, with TRBD2 matching over 7 bases. In germline, CDR1 is MNHEY, CDR2 SVGAGI. This CDR3 is built from 14 residues. J was trimmed by 3 bases and V by 7 bases; bases with no gene match: 6. The CDR3 DNA is TGTGCCAGCATGACTAGCCGACTCTACAATGAGCAGTTCTTC. It codes for CASMTSRLYNEQFF.

This chain connects TRBV7-9 to TRBJ2-7; D might be TRBD2 (5 bases). Germline V gives CDR1 SEHNR, CDR2 FQNEAQ (reference sequence). The CDR3 is 13 amino acids. Between the trimmed V and J ends, which lost 2 bases and 6 bases, there was a span of 11 bases. The CDR3 region is CASSLSLVSEQYF. CDR3 nucleotide sequence: TGTGCCAGCAGCTTATCACTAGTTTCCGAGCAGTACTTC.

The CDR3 DNA reads TGTGCCAGCTCGTCTCTGGGGAGTAACTATGGCTACACCTTC. Translating it yields CASSSLGSNYGYTF. This chain connects TRBV18 to TRBJ1-2, with D unclear. The CDR3 covers 14 residues. The germline gives CDR1 KGHSH, CDR2 LQKENI. V was trimmed by 6 bases and J by 1 base, leaving 12 bases between them.

The chain couples TRBV27 to TRBJ2-1; 12 bases map to TRBD2. J was trimmed by 9 bases and V by 3 bases; bases with no gene match: 3. Germline V gene lookup returns CDR1 MNHEY and CDR2 SMNVEV (reference sequence). The CDR3 spans 14 residues. Here the CDR3 reads CASSFQLAGGEQFF. CDR3 sequence (DNA): TGTGCCAGCAGTTTCCAACTAGCGGGAGGTGAGCAGTTCTTC.

The rearrangement links TRBV19 to TRBJ2-5; D uncertain. Trimming stripped 5 bases from V and 2 bases from J, with 9 bases between. The CDR3 length is 13 residues. Germline V gene sequence: CDR1 LNHDA, CDR2 SQIVND (reference sequence). The CDR3 loop is CASSPPQQETQYF. CDR3 nucleotides: TGTGCCAGTAGTCCCCCCCAGCAAGAGACCCAGTACTTC. Based on the CDR3 plus reference TRBV19 and TRBJ2-5, the full variable domain is DGGITQSPKYLFRKEGQNVTLSCEQNLNHDAMYWYRQDPGQGLRLIYYSQIVNDFQKGDIAEGYSVSREKKESFPLTVTSAQKNPTAFYLCASSPPQQETQYFGPGTRLLVL.

Concerning this clone itself: Other DNA variants within this sample encode the same CDR3. This rearrangement joins TRBV9 to TRBJ2-7, with 7 bases lining up with TRBD1. J was trimmed by 3 bases and V by 0 bases; bases with no gene match: 3. The CDR3 is made up of 14 amino acids. The germline V gene has CDR1 SGDLS and CDR2 YYNGEE. CDR3 sequence: CASSVGDSSYEQYF. In DNA form, the CDR3 reads TGTGCCAGCAGCGTAGGGGACAGCAGCTACGAGCAGTACTTC.

This clone came up once. The chain has TRBV28 and TRBJ2-3; TRBD2 aligns across 9 bases. The CDR3 extends over 13 amino acids. With 7 bases clipped from V and 7 bases from J, the junction kept 6 bases outside the gene matches. Germline CDR1 and CDR2: MDHEN and SYDVKM. The CDR3: CASNSGSFHTQYF. In DNA, the CDR3 is TGTGCCAGCAATAGCGGGAGTTTCCATACGCAGTATTTT.

This rearrangement joins TRBV4-1 to TRBJ2-3, with D possibly matching TRBD2 (6 bases). The CDR3 contains 14 residues. The germline V and J ends were trimmed by 8 bases and 0 bases, with 12 bases remaining between them. Per the germline V gene, CDR1 is MGHRA and CDR2 is YSYEKL. The CDR3 DNA follows: TGCGCCAGCGCCCGGGACTTTAGCACAGATACGCAGTATTTT. Amino acid sequence: CASARDFSTDTQYF.

This clone was observed once. The chain carries TRBV7-6 and TRBJ1-1; D gene uncertain. The CDR3 sequence is 14 residues long. Germline values: CDR1 SGHVS, CDR2 FNYEAQ. The germline V and J ends were trimmed by 5 bases and 6 bases, with 16 bases remaining between them. The CDR3 nucleotides read TGTGCCAGCAGCCGTAGTGGAGGGAAGGCTGAAGCTTTCTTT. Its protein is CASSRSGGKAEAFF.

The rearrangement links TRBV5-1 to TRBJ1-2, with D maybe TRBD1 (6 bases). There are 13 residues in the CDR3. From germline, CDR1 is SGHRS and CDR2 YFSETQ. Deletions cut 5 bases from V and 4 bases from J, with 12 bases between. CDR3 sequence (DNA): TGCGCCAGCAGACTGACAGGAGCCTATGGCTACACCTTC. Its protein product is CASRLTGAYGYTF.

CDR3 sequence reads: CATADRRPYQPQHF. The CDR3 coding sequence is TGTGCCACTGCGGACAGGAGACCCTATCAGCCCCAGCATTTT. The J gene is TRBJ1-5, the V gene TRBV27, with 7 bases lining up with TRBD1. The V segment lost 10 bases and the J segment 5 bases; nucleotides outside the gene matches: 11. Germline assignment: CDR1 MNHEY and CDR2 SMNVEV (reference sequence). The CDR3 runs 14 residues.

The gene calls are TRBV27 and TRBJ1-1; TRBD1 matches 8 bases. Losses at the gene ends were 4 bases for V and 1 base for J; bases not matched to a gene: 2. From germline, CDR1 is MNHEY and CDR2 SMNVEV (reference sequence). This CDR3 has 14 residues. The CDR3 nucleotides are TGTGCCAGCAGTTCAGGGGGCGGGAACACTGAAGCTTTCTTT. It is translated as CASSSGGGNTEAFF.